The present T cell receptor (beta chain) was sequenced within a study of T cell responses to AZD1222 COVID-19 vaccine. General study results and limits: Researchers took repertoire samples only after the peak T cell response had come. Among vaccine-associated CD4 TCRs, coverage spanned spike, with dominance at 160-218 and 743-854. White British people made up most donors, females outnumbered males, and clonal diversity was possibly underestimated.

A word on this clone: The antigen remains undetermined.

There are 14 residues in the CDR3. The V gene's germline CDR1 is SQVTM and CDR2 ANQGSEA. The ends were cut back, 7 bases at V and 4 bases at J, with 17 bases in the middle. Second-dose schedules of about 4 or about 12 weeks were combined. The repertoire was sequenced with immunoSEQ multiplex PCR; TCRdb's copy has only in-frame clones and lacks some. Of about 160,000 clones detected, around 87% appear once; the ten largest clones hold 4.3%. The V call is TRBV29-1, the J call TRBJ1-3; possibly TRBD1 for D (5 bases). The source of this sequence is an adult who received the AZD1222 COVID-19 vaccine. This specimen was peripheral blood, taken 28 days after the second AZD1222 dose. The CDR3 loop is CSALWQRGGNTIYF. The CDR3 DNA follows: TGCAGCGCCCTATGGCAGAGGGGAGGAAACACCATATATTTT.